Listed here is a single T cell receptor beta chain. This entry belongs to a study of technical replicates of blood from a handful of donors. This CDR3 is 15 amino acids long. Germline loops: CDR1 LNHNV, CDR2 YYDKDF (reference sequence). V was pared by 4 bases and J by 1 base, with 4 bases of the junction left unmatched. Sequenced by immunoSEQ multiplex PCR; TCRdb stores in-frame clones only, minus some. The sample gives some 100,000 clones, roughly 95% of which show up once; roughly 0.21% is in the top ten. The sequenced sample was T cells isolated from PBMCs. This receptor was identified in a human donor in good health. The J gene is TRBJ2-3, the V gene TRBV15; 8 bases map to TRBD2. CDR3 sequence: CATSIREGRTDTQYF. The CDR3 DNA sequence: TGTGCCACCAGCATCCGGGAGGGACGCACAGATACGCAGTATTTT.